This TCR beta chain was sequenced in a study of Ad26.COV2.S vaccination and SARS-CoV-2 variants (dated by TCRdb to the early 2020s). In terms of the full investigation: Vaccine-arm donors came from COV1001, a multicentre, randomized, double-blind, placebo-controlled phase I-IIa trial of Ad26.COV2.S in healthy adults. Blinding of investigators to trial group allocation was maintained during experiments and outcome assessment. A total of about 30 samples were included in the TCR-sequenced set, comprising around 19 Ad26.COV2.S vaccine recipients, 5 placebo recipients and 8 SARS-CoV-2 convalescent individuals. Trial participants were randomized into five groups of five, in which low-dose or high-dose Ad26.COV2.S was given once or twice, or placebo was given on both occasions. TCRbeta repertoire sequencing served as the tool for gauging how specific and how broad the SARS-CoV-2-reactive T cell receptors were following Ad26.COV2.S vaccination. Ad26.COV2.S was administered intramuscularly at 5 x 10^10 or 1 x 10^11 viral particles, either as a single shot or as two shots given 56 days apart. What the study reported, not specific to this receptor: The study was not powered for comparison of responses between vaccine doses or regimens. Higher spike-specific TCR breadth was observed in Ad26.COV2.S recipients than in placebo recipients (P = 0.0014). After vaccination, substantial breadth of spike-specific CD8+ and CD4+ T cell responses was reported. Vaccine and placebo recipients had similar non-spike TCR breadth, a finding consistent with the vaccine containing only spike. The authors noted that the TCR breadth and depth analyses may have underestimated total T cell responses.

The immunoSEQ Assay was used to sequence TCRbeta CDR3 regions. After extraction, genomic DNA underwent amplification by bias-controlled multiplex PCR, followed by high-throughput sequencing. The authors' pipeline ran thus. To quantify the absolute abundance of each unique TCRbeta CDR3 region, sequences were collapsed and filtered. T cell fraction was estimated by normalizing TCRbeta template counts to usable DNA, with usable DNA measured through amplification of reference genes found in all nucleated cells. Repertoire TCRs were annotated as SARS-CoV-2-specific when V gene, CDR3 amino acid sequence and J gene were exactly matched to a known reactive TCR set. The reference SARS-CoV-2 TCR set was obtained from MIRA and was filtered for enrichment in COVID-19-positive ImmuneCODE repertoires, whereby public or cross-reactive TCRs were removed. Based on the MIRA antigens, annotated TCRs were further analysed at the level of specific ORF or position within ORF. Breadth was defined as annotated unique rearrangements over total unique productive rearrangements; depth was the summed frequency of those rearrangements. Group comparisons of TCR breadth used two-sided Wilcoxon rank-sum tests. The source is immuneACCESS, and TCRdb retained only in-frame sequences with V and J called. Part of the clones is not carried over; for the studies checked, unresolved V genes explain less than half of this, and the remainder is unexplained. That table supplies the V and J calls and clone size; D and trimming were determined from the DNA. Counted in this sample were around 300,000 clones; 85% to 90% of them appeared once. The ten largest clonotypes hold about 4.6% of the sample.

The CDR3 contains 13 residues, cysteine and phenylalanine counted. CDR3 DNA only is kept here, 39 bases in frame from base 1. V is shortened by 0 bases, J by 6 bases, and the region joining them spans 6 bases. CDR1 is given as SGDLS and CDR2 as YYNGEE, both from the germline V gene. Turning to this clone: Which antigen it targets is not known. Base qualities are missing; no much larger clone stands one base away. At the DNA level, this CDR3 is encoded by other sequences in the same sample as well.

The sample's treatment or condition, from its label and the paper: some 19 received Ad26.COV2.S at low or high dose, single or two shots; 5 received placebo; per-sample allocation not given. For vaccine and placebo recipients, repertoires were sequenced using samples collected on day 63 after the first injection. In Cohort 1b, about 27 adults aged 18-55 years were enrolled at a single site in Boston, USA, between 29 July and 7 August 2020. As a vaccine, Ad26.COV2.S was a replication-incompetent adenovirus type 26 vector that expressed a prefusion-stabilized SARS-CoV-2 spike protein derived from the original Wuhan strain.

The chain was built from TRBV9 and TRBJ2-2; the D gene cannot be resolved reliably. The source material was peripheral blood, sampled in a trial of Ad26.COV2.S vaccine versus placebo. The origin of this receptor is a person between 18 and 59 years old who received the Ad26.COV2.S COVID-19 vaccine or a placebo. The CDR3: CASSVEGSGELFF. The nucleotide sequence is TGTGCCAGCAGCGTAGAGGGTTCCGGGGAGCTGTTTTTT.